One and the same sample provided the 10 T cell receptor beta chains below, sequenced in a study of T-cell reconstitution after alpha-beta-depleted transplantation in children. Preparation of the TCRbeta library used unique molecular identifiers. TCRdb analysed the PCR reads with MiXCR anew, one entry per CDR3 protein. Here the sample spans around 200,000 distinct CDR3 sequences, approximately 10% being singletons. The sample consisted of PBMCs, taken before TCRalphabeta/CD19-depleted stem cell transplant. The receptors come from a child less than two years old with acute myeloid leukemia, due to receive a stem cell transplant.

At least ten counts were recorded for this clonotype. V and J are TRBV7-3 and TRBJ2-3; no firm D call. Germline V lookup: CDR1 SGHTA, CDR2 FQGTGA. Trimming shortened V by 3 bases and J by 1 base, and 5 bases separated the two germline ends. The CDR3 length is 13 residues. The CDR3 region has the DNA TGTGCCAGCAGCTTTAAGGGCACAGATACGCAGTATTTT. Translating it yields CASSFKGTDTQYF.

The chain recombines TRBV13 with TRBJ2-5; D possibly corresponds to TRBD2 (5 bases). The CDR3 runs 18 residues. Trimming cost V 10 bases and J 1 base, with 28 bases left between them. The germline gives CDR1 PRHDT, CDR2 FYEKMQ (reference sequence). The CDR3 DNA reads TGTGCCATGGGCCCTGGGCCTAGCTGGAGAGGAGGCCAAGAGACCCAGTACTTC. Translation gives CAMGPGPSWRGGQETQYF.

The sample holds many counts of this clonotype. The chain joins TRBV18 to TRBJ2-7; 10 positions agree with TRBD2. This CDR3 comprises 15 residues. V lost 6 bases and J lost 0; bases outside the gene matches: 5. Looked up from germline, CDR1 is KGHSH and CDR2 is LQKENI. The CDR3 spells CASSRTSGVSYEQYF. The DNA for the CDR3 is TGTGCCAGCTCTCGGACTAGCGGAGTCTCCTACGAGCAGTACTTC.

This clonotype was seen a handful of times. The chain couples TRBV7-9 to TRBJ2-1; D not certain. CDR1 SEHNR and CDR2 FQNEAQ come from the germline V gene (reference sequence). V dropped 5 bases and J dropped 0 bases, with 14 bases sitting between them. This CDR3 is 16 amino acids long. The CDR3 sequence: CASSPRSASSYNEQFF. DNA for the CDR3: TGTGCCAGCAGCCCCCGGAGCGCCAGCTCCTACAATGAGCAGTTCTTC.

This clonotype was seen ten or more times. The chain uses TRBV5-1 and TRBJ1-1; the D gene is possibly TRBD1 (6 bases). Germline V gene data show CDR1 as SGHRS and CDR2 as YFSETQ. V lost 4 bases, J lost 4 bases, and 17 bases lay in between. The CDR3 is made up of 15 amino acids. CDR3 region: CASSTTGQMGTEAFF. DNA of the CDR3: TGCGCCAGCAGCACCACAGGACAGATGGGCACTGAAGCTTTCTTT.

The sample holds many counts of this clonotype. This sequence joins TRBV11-2 and TRBJ2-5, with 11 bases aligning to TRBD2. The CDR3 contains 16 residues. V dropped 5 bases and J dropped 4; count of bases not matched to a gene: 9. Germline V gene lookup returns CDR1 SGHAT and CDR2 FQNNGV. The CDR3 sequence is CASSLKLAGGTETQYF. The CDR3 nucleotides read TGTGCCAGCAGCCTCAAATTAGCGGGAGGGACAGAGACCCAGTACTTC.

This clonotype was counted many times. The CDR3 loop reads CASSPGSVNEKLFF. The CDR3 nucleotides read TGCGCCAGCAGCCCGGGCAGCGTTAATGAAAAACTGTTTTTT. The chain has TRBV5-1 and TRBJ1-4, with unresolved D. V lost 4 bases to trimming and J lost 4 bases, with 11 bases between them. CDR1 and CDR2 (germline): SGHRS, YFSETQ. CDR3 length equals 14 residues. Full variable domain (missing parts from reference TRBV5-1 and TRBJ1-4): KAGVTQTPRYLIKTRGQQVTLSCSPISGHRSVSWYQQTPGQGLQFLFEYFSETQRNKGNFPGRFSGRQFSNSRSEMNVSTLELGDSALYLCASSPGSVNEKLFFGSGTQLSVL.

For this clonotype: A much more abundant neighbour one base away suggests this may be a read error. This CDR3 fails to terminate in the conserved phenylalanine or tryptophan, so it likely reflects a read error. The chain has TRBV6-2 or TRBV6-3 and TRBJ2-4, with 9 bases matching TRBD2. Germline loops: CDR1 MNHEY, CDR2 SVGEGT. The CDR3 spans 11 residues. The V gene end was trimmed by 5 bases and the J gene end by 12 bases; junction bases not matched to a gene: 2. CDR3 region: CASSRLADQYL. The CDR3 region has the DNA TGTGCCAGCAGTCGACTAGCGGATCAGTACTTA.

This clonotype was found many times. The gene calls are TRBV20-1 and TRBJ2-7; 11 bases are shared with TRBD2. The V gene's germline CDR1 is DFQATT and CDR2 SNEGSKA (reference sequence). Trimming at V came to 3 bases and at J to 4 bases, leaving 11 bases not matched to a gene. This CDR3 has 16 residues. This CDR3 is CSASTSGSKGLYEQYF. As DNA, the CDR3 is TGCAGTGCTAGTACTAGCGGGAGTAAAGGATTGTACGAGCAGTACTTC.

This clonotype was seen at least ten times. This chain connects TRBV12-3 or TRBV12-4 to TRBJ1-2; no definite D call. Trimming took off 3 bases at V and 4 bases at J, with 12 bases between the two ends. This CDR3 is 14 amino acids long. The CDR3 region is CASSLLAGFYGYTF. CDR3 nucleotide sequence: TGTGCCAGCAGTTTGCTGGCGGGGTTCTATGGCTACACCTTC.